The rows below give T cell receptor beta chains drawn from one sample of a study of graft-versus-host responses after intestinal transplantation. The protocol was immunoSEQ multiplex PCR, while the TCRdb copy is restricted to in-frame clones and leaves out a portion. The repertoire consists of roughly 13,000 clones, with around two fifths occurring once and the leading ten covering roughly 14%. The source was alloreactive CD8+ T cells from a mixed lymphocyte reaction culture, collected before intestinal transplant. The receptor source for this set is a human patient who received an intestinal transplant. Both conserved end residues are part of each CDR3. A D gene is named only where the DNA matches it firmly. Clone size is shown for a subset of rows, as once, few, many or a class of expanded clone.

V: TRBV2; size: hyperexpanded; D: TRBD2; J: TRBJ2-1; CDR3: CASMASGSYEQFF; DNA: TGTGCCAGCATGGCTAGCGGGAGCTATGAGCAGTTCTTC
V: TRBV4-3; size: .; D: .; J: TRBJ2-7; CDR3: CASSQAGAYEQYF; DNA: TGCGCCAGCAGCCAAGCGGGGGCCTACGAGCAGTACTTC
V: TRBV2; size: .; D: TRBD2; J: TRBJ2-7; CDR3: CASMASGSYEQYF; DNA: TGTGCCAGCATGGCTAGCGGGAGCTACGAGCAGTACTTC
V: TRBV28; size: .; D: TRBD1; J: TRBJ2-7; CDR3: CASTPDRVTYEQYF; DNA: TGTGCCAGCACACCGGACAGGGTCACCTACGAGCAGTACTTC
V: TRBV7-9; size: .; D: .; J: TRBJ2-1; CDR3: CASSPRAQILQDEQFF; DNA: TGTGCCAGCAGCCCAAGGGCCCAGATATTACAGGATGAGCAGTTCTTC
V: TRBV28; size: .; D: TRBD1; J: TRBJ1-2; CDR3: CASSFTVQGAFRYGYTF; DNA: TGTGCCAGCAGTTTTACCGTGCAGGGGGCTTTTCGCTATGGCTACACCTTC
V: TRBV5-1; size: once; D: .; J: TRBJ2-1; CDR3: CASSLAPRGAYNEQFF; DNA: TGCGCCAGCAGCTTGGCTCCAAGAGGCGCCTACAATGAGCAGTTCTTC
V: TRBV4-1; size: .; D: .; J: TRBJ1-5; CDR3: CASSQIAASNQPQHF; DNA: TGCGCCAGCAGCCAGATCGCGGCTAGCAATCAGCCCCAGCATTTT
V: TRBV18; size: .; D: TRBD1; J: TRBJ1-1; CDR3: CASSPSQTGGVTVNTEAFF; DNA: TGTGCCAGCTCACCAAGTCAGACAGGGGGCGTAACCGTGAACACTGAAGCTTTCTTT
V: TRBV4-1; size: few; D: .; J: TRBJ1-5; CDR3: CASSQVRGQPQHF; DNA: TGCGCCAGCAGCCAAGTCCGGGGTCAGCCCCAGCATTTT